This paragraph reports one T cell receptor beta chain. A read error may be the cause here, since a much bigger clone is one base away. This sample is drawn from a study of early T cells in non-severe SARS-CoV-2 infection. From the 5' RACE reads, TCRdb called clonotypes with MiXCR, one entry per CDR3 protein. The sample lists 28,000 or so distinct CDR3 sequences; 5.5% to 8% were seen once. CDR1 is SGHDN and CDR2 is FVKESK in the germline V gene. This CDR3 contains 16 residues. V was trimmed by 4 bases and J by 8 bases, leaving 20 bases between them. What was sequenced was whole blood. The receptor was derived from an adult who was a healthcare worker with PCR-confirmed SARS-CoV-2 infection or an uninfected control (not recorded which). This sequence joins TRBV14 and TRBJ1-4; D might be TRBD1 (5 bases). CDR3 in amino acids: CASSREFGTNREKLFF. CDR3 in DNA: TGTGCCAGCAGCCGAGAGTTCGGGACTAATCGAGAAAAACTGTTTTTT.